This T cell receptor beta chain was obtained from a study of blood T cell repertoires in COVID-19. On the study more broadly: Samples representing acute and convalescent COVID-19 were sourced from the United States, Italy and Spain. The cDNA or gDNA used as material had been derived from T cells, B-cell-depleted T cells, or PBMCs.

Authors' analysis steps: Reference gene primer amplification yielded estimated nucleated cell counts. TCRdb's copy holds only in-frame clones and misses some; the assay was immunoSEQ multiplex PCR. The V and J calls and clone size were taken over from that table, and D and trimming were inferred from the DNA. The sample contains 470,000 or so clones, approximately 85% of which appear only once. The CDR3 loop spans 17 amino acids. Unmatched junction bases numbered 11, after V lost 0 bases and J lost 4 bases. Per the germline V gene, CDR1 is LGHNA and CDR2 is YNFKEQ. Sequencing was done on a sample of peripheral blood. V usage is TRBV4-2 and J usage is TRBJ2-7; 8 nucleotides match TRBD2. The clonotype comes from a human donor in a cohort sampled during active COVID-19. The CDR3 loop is CASSQDHGGGNPYEQYF. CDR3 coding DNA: TGTGCCAGCAGCCAAGACCACGGGGGGGGAAACCCTTACGAGCAGTACTTC.